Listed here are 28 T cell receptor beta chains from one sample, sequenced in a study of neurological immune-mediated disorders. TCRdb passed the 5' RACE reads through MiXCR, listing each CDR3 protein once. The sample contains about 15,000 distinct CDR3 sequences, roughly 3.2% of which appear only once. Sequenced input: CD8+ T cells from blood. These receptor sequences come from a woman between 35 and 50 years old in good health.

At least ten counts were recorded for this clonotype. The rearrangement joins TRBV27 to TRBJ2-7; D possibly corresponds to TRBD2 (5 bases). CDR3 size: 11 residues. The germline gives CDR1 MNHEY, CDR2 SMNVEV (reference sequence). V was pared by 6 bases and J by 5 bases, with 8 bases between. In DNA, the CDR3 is TGTGCCAGCAGCGAGGGTCACGAGCAGTACTTC. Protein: CASSEGHEQYF.

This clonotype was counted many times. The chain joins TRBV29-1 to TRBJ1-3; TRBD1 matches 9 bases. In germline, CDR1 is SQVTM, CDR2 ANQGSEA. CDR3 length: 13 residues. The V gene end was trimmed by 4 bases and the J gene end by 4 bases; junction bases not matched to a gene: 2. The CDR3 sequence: CSVGQGVGNTIYF. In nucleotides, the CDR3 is TGCAGCGTTGGACAGGGGGTCGGAAACACCATATATTTT.

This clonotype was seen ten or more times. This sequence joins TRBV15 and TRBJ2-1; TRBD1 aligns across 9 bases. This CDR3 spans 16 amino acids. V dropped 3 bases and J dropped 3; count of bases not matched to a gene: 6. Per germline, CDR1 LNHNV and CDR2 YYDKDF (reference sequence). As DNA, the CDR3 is TGTGCCACCAGCAGTAAACAGGGGGCTAGCTACAATGAGCAGTTCTTC. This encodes CATSSKQGASYNEQFF.

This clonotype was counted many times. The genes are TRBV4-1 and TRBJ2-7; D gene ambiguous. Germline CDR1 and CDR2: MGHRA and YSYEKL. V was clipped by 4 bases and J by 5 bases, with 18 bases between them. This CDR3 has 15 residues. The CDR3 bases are TGCGCCAGCAGCCCAAACTATCTCCCTAGGGACGAGCAGTACTTC. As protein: CASSPNYLPRDEQYF.

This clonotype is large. This chain's CDR3 is CASSAGAYNEQFF. In DNA form, the CDR3 reads TGTGCCAGCAGTGCGGGGGCCTACAATGAGCAGTTCTTC. This chain links TRBV6-4 with TRBJ2-1, with D maybe TRBD2 (6 bases). V was pared by 4 bases and J by 2 bases, with 6 bases between. The CDR3 sequence is 13 residues long. Looked up from germline, CDR1 is MRHNA and CDR2 is SNTAGT.

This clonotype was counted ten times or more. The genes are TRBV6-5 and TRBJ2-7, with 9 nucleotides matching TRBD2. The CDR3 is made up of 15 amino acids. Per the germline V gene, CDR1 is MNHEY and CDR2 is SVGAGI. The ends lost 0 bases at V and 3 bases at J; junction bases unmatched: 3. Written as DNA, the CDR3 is TGTGCCAGCAGTTACTCGGGCGGGAGGGTCTACGAGCAGTACTTC. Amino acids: CASSYSGGRVYEQYF.

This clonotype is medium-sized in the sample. Here the CDR3 reads CASKGGQDSDEQYF. The CDR3 DNA follows: TGTGCCAGCAAGGGGGGACAGGACTCGGACGAGCAGTACTTC. The V call is TRBV6-1, the J call TRBJ2-7; TRBD1 aligns across 8 bases. The V gene end was trimmed by 7 bases and the J gene end by 5 bases; junction bases not matched to a gene: 10. The CDR3 loop spans 14 amino acids. Germline V gives CDR1 MNHNS, CDR2 SASEGT.

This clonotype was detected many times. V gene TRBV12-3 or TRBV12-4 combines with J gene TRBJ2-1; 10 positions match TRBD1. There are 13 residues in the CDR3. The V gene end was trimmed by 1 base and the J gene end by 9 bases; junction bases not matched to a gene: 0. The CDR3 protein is CASSLGTGGEQFF. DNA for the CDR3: TGTGCCAGCAGTTTAGGGACAGGGGGTGAGCAGTTCTTC.

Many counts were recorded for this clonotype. The CDR3 spells CASSLIGRSSYNSPLHF. In DNA, the CDR3 is TGTGCCAGCAGTTTAATCGGGCGGAGCTCCTATAATTCACCCCTCCACTTT. This chain joins TRBV12-3 or TRBV12-4 and TRBJ1-6; D gene uncertain. This CDR3 spans 17 amino acids. Trimming took 2 bases from V and 0 from J, leaving 11 bases between them.

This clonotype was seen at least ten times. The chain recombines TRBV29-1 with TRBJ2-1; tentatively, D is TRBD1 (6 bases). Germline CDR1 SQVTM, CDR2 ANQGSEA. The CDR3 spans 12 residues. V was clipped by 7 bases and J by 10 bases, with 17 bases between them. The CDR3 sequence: CSAPGPGTEQFF. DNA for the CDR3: TGCAGCGCCCCCGGGCCCGGGACAGAGCAGTTCTTC.

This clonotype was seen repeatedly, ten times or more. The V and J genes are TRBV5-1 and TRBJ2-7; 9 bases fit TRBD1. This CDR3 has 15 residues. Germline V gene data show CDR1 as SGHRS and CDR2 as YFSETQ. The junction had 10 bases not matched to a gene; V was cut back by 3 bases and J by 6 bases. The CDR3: CASSSSGQGTSEQYF. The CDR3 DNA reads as TGCGCCAGCAGCTCGTCCGGACAGGGGACATCCGAGCAGTACTTC.

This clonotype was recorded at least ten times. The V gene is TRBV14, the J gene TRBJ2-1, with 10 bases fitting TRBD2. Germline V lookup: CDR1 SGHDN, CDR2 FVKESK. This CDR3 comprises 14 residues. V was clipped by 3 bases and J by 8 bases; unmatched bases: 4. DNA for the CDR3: TGTGCCAGCAGCCAGAGCGGGAGGGCATATGAGCAGTTCTTC. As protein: CASSQSGRAYEQFF.

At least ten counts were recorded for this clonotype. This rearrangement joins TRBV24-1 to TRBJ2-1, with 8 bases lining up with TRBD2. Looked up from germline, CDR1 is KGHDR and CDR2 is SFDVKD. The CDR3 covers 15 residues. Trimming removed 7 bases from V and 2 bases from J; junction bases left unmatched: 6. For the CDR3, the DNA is TGTGCCACCAGAGGGACTAGTTCTGCCTACAATGAGCAGTTCTTC. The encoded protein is CATRGTSSAYNEQFF.

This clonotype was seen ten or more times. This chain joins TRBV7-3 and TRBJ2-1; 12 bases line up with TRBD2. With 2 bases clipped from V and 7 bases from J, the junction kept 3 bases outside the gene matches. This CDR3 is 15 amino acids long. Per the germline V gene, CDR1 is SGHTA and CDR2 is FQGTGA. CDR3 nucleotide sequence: TGTGCCAGCAGCTTATTGGGGACTAGCGGGAATGAGCAGTTCTTC. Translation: CASSLLGTSGNEQFF.

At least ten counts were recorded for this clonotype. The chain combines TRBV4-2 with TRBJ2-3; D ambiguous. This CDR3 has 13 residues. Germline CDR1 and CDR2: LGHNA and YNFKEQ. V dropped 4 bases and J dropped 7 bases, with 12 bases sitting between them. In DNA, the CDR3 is TGTGCCAGCAGCCCCGATGGAGAGTATACGCAGTATTTT. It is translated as CASSPDGEYTQYF.

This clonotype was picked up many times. The DNA for the CDR3 is TGTGCCAGCAGTTACTCGTCCATGGTAGAACCCTACGAGCAGTACTTC. Translating gives CASSYSSMVEPYEQYF. The chain uses TRBV6-5 and TRBJ2-7; D gene ambiguous. This CDR3 has 16 amino acids. CDR1 is MNHEY, CDR2 SVGAGI, per germline. V lost 0 bases and J lost 2, with 14 bases in between.

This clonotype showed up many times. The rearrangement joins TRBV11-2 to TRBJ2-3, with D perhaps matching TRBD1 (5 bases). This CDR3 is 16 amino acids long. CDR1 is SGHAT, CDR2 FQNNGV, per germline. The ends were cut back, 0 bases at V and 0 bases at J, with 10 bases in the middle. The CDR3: CASSLDPGPSTDTQYF. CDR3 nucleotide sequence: TGTGCCAGCAGCTTAGATCCAGGGCCCAGCACAGATACGCAGTATTTT. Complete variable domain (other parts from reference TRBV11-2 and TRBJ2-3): EAGVAQSPRYKIIEKRQSVAFWCNPISGHATLYWYQQILGQGPKLLIQFQNNGVVDDSQLPKDRFSAERLKGVDSTLKIQPAKLEDSAVYLCASSLDPGPSTDTQYFGPGTRLTVL.

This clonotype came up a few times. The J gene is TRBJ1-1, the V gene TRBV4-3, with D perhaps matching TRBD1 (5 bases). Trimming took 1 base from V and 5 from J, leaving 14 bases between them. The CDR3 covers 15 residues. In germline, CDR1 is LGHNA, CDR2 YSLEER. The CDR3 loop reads CASSQVAREGTEAFF. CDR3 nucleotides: TGCGCCAGCAGCCAAGTGGCCAGGGAGGGGACTGAAGCTTTCTTT.

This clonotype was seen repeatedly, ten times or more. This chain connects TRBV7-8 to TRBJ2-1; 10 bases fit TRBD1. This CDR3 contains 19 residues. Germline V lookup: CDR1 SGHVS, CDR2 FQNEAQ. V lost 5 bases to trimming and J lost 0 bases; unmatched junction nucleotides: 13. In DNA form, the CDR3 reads TGTGCCAGCAGCCCGCTCCCGGGACAGGGGCCTAGCTCCTACAATGAGCAGTTCTTC. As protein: CASSPLPGQGPSSYNEQFF.

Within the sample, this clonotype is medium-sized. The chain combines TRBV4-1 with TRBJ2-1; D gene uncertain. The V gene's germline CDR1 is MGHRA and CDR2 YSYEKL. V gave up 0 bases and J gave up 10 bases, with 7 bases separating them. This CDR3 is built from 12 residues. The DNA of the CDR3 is TGCGCCAGCAGCCAAGAGCGAGGCGAGCAGTTCTTC. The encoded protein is CASSQERGEQFF.

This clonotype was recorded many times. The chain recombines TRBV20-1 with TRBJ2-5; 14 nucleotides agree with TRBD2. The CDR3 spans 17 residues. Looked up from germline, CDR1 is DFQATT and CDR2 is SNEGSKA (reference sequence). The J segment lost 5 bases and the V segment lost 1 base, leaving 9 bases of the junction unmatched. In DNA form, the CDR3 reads TGCAGTGCTAGAGGGGGACTAGCGGGAGCCGTAAGGGAGACCCAGTACTTC. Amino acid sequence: CSARGGLAGAVRETQYF.

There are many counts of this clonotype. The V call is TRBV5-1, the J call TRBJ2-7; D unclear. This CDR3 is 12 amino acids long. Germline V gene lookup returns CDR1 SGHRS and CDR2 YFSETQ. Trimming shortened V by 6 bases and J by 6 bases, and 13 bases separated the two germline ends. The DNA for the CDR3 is TGCGCCAGCAAGGACCTTCTGGTCGAGCAGTACTTC. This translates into CASKDLLVEQYF.

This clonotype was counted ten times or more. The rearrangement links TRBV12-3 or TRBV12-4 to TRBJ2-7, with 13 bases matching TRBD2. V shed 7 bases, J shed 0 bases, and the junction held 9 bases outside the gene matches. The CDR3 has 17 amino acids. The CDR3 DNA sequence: TGTGCCAGCAAAGGGACTAGCGGGATCGGAAGCTCCTACGAGCAGTACTTC. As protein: CASKGTSGIGSSYEQYF.

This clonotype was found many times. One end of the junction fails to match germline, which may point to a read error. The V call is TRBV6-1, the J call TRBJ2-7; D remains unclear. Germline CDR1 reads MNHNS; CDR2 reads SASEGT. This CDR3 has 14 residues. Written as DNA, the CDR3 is TGTGCCAGCAGTGAAGCCGTCTCGTCCTGCGAGCAGTACTTC. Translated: CASSEAVSSCEQYF.

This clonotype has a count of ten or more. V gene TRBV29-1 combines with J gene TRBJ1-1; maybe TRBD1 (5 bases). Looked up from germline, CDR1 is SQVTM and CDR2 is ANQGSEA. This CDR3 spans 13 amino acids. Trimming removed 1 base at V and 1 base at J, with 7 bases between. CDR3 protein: CSVEGGENTEAFF. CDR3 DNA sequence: TGCAGCGTTGAAGGGGGGGAGAACACTGAAGCTTTCTTT.

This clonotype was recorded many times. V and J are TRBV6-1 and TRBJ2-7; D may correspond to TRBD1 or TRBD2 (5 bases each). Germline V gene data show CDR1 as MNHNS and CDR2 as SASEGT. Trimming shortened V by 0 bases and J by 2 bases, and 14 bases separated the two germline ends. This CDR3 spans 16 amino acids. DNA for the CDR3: TGTGCCAGCAGTGAAGCACCGGGACGGCCCACCTACGAGCAGTACTTC. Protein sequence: CASSEAPGRPTYEQYF.

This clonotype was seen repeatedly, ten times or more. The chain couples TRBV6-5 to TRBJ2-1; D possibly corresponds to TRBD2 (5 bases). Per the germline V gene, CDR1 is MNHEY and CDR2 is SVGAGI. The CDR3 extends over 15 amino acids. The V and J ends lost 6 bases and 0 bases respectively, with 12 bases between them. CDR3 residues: CASRPRDYSYNEQFF. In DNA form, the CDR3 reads TGTGCCAGCAGACCCCGGGATTACTCCTACAATGAGCAGTTCTTC.

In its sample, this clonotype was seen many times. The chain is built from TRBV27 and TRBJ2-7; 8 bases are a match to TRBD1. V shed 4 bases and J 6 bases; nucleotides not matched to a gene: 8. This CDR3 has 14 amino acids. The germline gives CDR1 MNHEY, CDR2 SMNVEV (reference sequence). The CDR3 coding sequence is TGTGCCAGCAGTTCTTTTCAGGGGGCTAGCGAGCAGTACTTC. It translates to CASSSFQGASEQYF.